The 4 T cell receptor beta chains presented below share a single source sample, sequenced in a study of cytomegalovirus exposure and HLA in healthy donors. Libraries were prepared by immunoSEQ multiplex PCR; TCRdb keeps only in-frame clonotypes and omits some of them. The data contain about 130,000 clones, about 94% of them singletons. The sample was PBMCs. The receptor set was obtained from a woman aged 18-29 years in good health and CMV-seronegative.

Concerning this clone itself: The sample has other DNA sequences that encode this CDR3 too. V gene TRBV6-1 combines with J gene TRBJ1-4; D is uncertain. CDR3 length: 13 amino acids. The V gene's germline CDR1 is MNHNS and CDR2 SASEGT. Trimming pared 6 bases from V and 1 base from J, leaving 6 bases between. The CDR3: CASRTGTNEKLFF. In nucleotides, the CDR3 is TGTGCCAGCAGGACGGGAACTAATGAAAAACTGTTTTTT.

The rearrangement links TRBV5-1 to TRBJ2-3; the match to TRBD1 covers 7 bases. Germline trimming cut 4 bases from V and 2 bases from J; bases unmatched to any gene: 10. The CDR3 runs to 16 residues. Germline CDR1 is SGHRS and CDR2 is YFSETQ. CDR3: CASSGGGQAVTDTQYF. The CDR3 DNA reads as TGCGCCAGCAGCGGCGGAGGACAGGCGGTCACAGATACGCAGTATTTT. Complete variable domain (other parts from reference TRBV5-1 and TRBJ2-3): KAGVTQTPRYLIKTRGQQVTLSCSPISGHRSVSWYQQTPGQGLQFLFEYFSETQRNKGNFPGRFSGRQFSNSRSEMNVSTLELGDSALYLCASSGGGQAVTDTQYFGPGTRLTVL.

V and J are TRBV11-2 and TRBJ1-1, with D unresolved. The CDR3 length is 12 residues. The germline V and J ends were trimmed by 7 bases and 5 bases, with 11 bases remaining between them. Germline loops: CDR1 SGHAT, CDR2 FQNNGV. This CDR3 is CASTLRGTEAFF. In DNA, the CDR3 is TGTGCCAGCACCTTGAGAGGGACTGAAGCTTTCTTT.

The genes are TRBV6-6 and TRBJ1-1; D gene unclear. This CDR3 has 13 residues. Germline V gene data show CDR1 as MNHNY and CDR2 as SVGAGI (reference sequence). Between the trimmed V and J ends, which lost 4 bases and 7 bases, there was a span of 13 bases. This CDR3 reads CASSSGGPGEAFF. CDR3 bases: TGTGCCAGCAGTTCGGGTGGTCCGGGTGAAGCTTTCTTT.